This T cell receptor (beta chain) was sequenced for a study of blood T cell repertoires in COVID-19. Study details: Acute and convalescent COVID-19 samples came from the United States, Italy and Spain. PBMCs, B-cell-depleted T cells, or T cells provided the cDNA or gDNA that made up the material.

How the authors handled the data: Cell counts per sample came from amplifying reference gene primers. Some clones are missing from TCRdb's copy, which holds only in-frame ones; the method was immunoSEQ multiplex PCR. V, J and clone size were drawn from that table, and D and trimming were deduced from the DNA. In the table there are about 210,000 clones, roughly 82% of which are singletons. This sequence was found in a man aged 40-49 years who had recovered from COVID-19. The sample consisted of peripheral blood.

CDR3 nucleotides: TGTGCCAGTAGTATAGGGGGACTAGTTGCGGATACGCAGTATTTT. Translation: CASSIGGLVADTQYF. The chain has TRBV19 and TRBJ2-3; 8 bases are shared with TRBD2. Germline CDR1 LNHDA, CDR2 SQIVND (reference sequence). V lost 1 base and J lost 6; bases outside the gene matches: 6. The CDR3 loop spans 15 amino acids.